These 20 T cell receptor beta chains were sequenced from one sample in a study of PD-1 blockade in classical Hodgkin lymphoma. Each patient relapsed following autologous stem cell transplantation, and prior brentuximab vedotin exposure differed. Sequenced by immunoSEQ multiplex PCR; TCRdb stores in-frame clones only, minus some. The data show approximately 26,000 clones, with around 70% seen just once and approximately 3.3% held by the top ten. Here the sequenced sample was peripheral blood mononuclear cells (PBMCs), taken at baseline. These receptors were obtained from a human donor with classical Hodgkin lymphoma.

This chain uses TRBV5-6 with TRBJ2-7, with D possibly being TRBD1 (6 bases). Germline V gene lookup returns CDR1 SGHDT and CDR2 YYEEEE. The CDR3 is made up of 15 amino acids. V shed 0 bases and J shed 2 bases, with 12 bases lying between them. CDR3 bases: TGTGCCAGCAGCTTGGGCGGACAGCTGGCCTACGAGCAGTACTTC. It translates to CASSLGGQLAYEQYF.

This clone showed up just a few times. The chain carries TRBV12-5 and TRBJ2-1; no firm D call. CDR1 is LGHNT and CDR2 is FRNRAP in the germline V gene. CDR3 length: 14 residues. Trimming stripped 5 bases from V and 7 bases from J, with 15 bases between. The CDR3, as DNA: TGTGCTAGTGGTGACGTGAATGGCAGGAATGAGCAGTTCTTC. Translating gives CASGDVNGRNEQFF. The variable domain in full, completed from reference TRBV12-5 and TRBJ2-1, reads DARVTQTPRHKVTEMGQEVTMRCQPILGHNTVFWYRQTMMQGLELLAYFRNRAPLDDSGMPKDRFSAEMPDATLATLKIQPSEPRDSAVYFCASGDVNGRNEQFFGPGTRLTVL.

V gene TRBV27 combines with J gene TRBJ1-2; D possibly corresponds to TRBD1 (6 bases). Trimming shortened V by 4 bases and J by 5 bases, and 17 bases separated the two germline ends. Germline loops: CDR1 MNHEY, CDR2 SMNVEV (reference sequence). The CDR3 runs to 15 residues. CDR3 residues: CASSSLGGGVYGYTF. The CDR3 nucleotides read TGTGCCAGCAGTTCCCTCGGGGGCGGCGTATATGGCTACACCTTC.

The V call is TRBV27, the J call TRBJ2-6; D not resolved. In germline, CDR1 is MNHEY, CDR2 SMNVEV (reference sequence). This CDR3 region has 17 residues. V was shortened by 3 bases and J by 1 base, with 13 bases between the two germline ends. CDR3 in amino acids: CASSFLDTVSGANVLTF. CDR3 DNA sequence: TGTGCCAGCAGTTTCCTTGACACAGTGTCTGGGGCCAACGTCCTGACTTTC.

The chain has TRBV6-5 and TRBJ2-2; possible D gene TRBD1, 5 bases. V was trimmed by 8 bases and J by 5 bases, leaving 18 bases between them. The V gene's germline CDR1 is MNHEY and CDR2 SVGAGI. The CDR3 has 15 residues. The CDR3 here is CASGTRIAGTGELFF. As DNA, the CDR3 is TGTGCCAGCGGAACCCGGATCGCAGGGACCGGGGAGCTGTTTTTT.

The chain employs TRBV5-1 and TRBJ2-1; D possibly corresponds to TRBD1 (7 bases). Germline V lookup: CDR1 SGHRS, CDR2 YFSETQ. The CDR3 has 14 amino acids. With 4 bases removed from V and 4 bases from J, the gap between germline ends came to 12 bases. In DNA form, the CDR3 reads TGCGCCAGCAGCCAGGGGGACTCATACAATGAGCAGTTCTTC. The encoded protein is CASSQGDSYNEQFF.

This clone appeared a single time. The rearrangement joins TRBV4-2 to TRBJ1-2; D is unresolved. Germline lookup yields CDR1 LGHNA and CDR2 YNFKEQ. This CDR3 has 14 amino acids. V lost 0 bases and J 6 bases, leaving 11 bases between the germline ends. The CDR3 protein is CASSQDINGDGYTF. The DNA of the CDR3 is TGTGCCAGCAGCCAAGATATTAATGGGGATGGCTACACCTTC.

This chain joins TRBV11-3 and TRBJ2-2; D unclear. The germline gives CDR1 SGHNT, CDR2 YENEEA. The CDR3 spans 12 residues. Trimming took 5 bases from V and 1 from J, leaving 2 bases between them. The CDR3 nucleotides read TGTGCCAGCAGCGAGAACACCGGGGAGCTGTTTTTT. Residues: CASSENTGELFF.

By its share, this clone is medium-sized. This chain's CDR3 is CAISEPSSVWNEQFF. DNA for the CDR3: TGTGCCATCAGTGAGCCTTCTAGCGTCTGGAATGAGCAGTTCTTC. The chain couples TRBV10-3 to TRBJ2-1; weak D call: TRBD2 (6 bases). CDR3 length: 15 residues. With 2 bases removed from V and 7 bases from J, the gap between germline ends came to 15 bases. CDR1 ENHRY and CDR2 SYGVKD come from the germline V gene.

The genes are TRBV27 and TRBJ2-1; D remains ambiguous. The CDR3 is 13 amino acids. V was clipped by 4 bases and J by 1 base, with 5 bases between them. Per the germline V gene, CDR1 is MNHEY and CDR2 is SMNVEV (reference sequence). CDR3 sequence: CASSWESYNEQFF. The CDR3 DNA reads TGTGCCAGCAGTTGGGAATCCTACAATGAGCAGTTCTTC.

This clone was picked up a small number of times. The CDR3: CASSLGTAVLQQYF. CDR3 nucleotide sequence: TGTGCCAGCAGTTTAGGGACAGCAGTTTTGCAGCAGTACTTC. The chain has TRBV27 and TRBJ2-7, with 7 nucleotides matching TRBD1. The length of the CDR3 is 14 residues. CDR1 and CDR2 (germline): MNHEY, SMNVEV (reference sequence). The V gene end was trimmed by 2 bases and the J gene end by 8 bases; junction bases not matched to a gene: 9.

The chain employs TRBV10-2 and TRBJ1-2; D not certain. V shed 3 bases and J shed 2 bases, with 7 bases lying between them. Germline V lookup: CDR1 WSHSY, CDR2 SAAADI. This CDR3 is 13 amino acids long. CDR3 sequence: CASSDGENYGYTF. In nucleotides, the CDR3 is TGCGCCAGCAGTGACGGGGAAAACTATGGCTACACCTTC.

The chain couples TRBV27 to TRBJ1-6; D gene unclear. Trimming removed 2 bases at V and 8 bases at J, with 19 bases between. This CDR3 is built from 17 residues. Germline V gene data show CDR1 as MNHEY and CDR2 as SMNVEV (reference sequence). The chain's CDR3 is CASSLMPGFSKDSPLHF. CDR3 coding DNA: TGTGCCAGCAGTTTAATGCCGGGGTTCTCCAAGGATTCACCCCTCCACTTT.

Here the CDR3 reads CASSLAGSMGQETQYF. DNA of the CDR3: TGCGCCAGCAGCTTAGCAGGGTCGATGGGTCAAGAGACCCAGTACTTC. The chain uses TRBV5-1 and TRBJ2-5; TRBD1 might be the D (5 bases). Germline CDR1 is SGHRS and CDR2 is YFSETQ. This CDR3 has 16 residues. Trimming shortened V by 2 bases and J by 2 bases, and 16 bases separated the two germline ends.

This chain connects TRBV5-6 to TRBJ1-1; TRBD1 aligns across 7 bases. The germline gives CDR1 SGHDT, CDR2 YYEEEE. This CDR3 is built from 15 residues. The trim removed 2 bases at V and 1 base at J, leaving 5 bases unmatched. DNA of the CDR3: TGTGCCAGCAGCTTCTACAGGGGATGGAACACTGAAGCTTTCTTT. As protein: CASSFYRGWNTEAFF.

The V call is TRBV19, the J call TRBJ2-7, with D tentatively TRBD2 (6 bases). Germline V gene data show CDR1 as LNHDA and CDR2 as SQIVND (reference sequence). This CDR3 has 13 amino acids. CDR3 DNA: TGTGCGACAAGGGGCGGGGCGTCCTACGAGCAGTACTTC. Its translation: CATRGGASYEQYF.

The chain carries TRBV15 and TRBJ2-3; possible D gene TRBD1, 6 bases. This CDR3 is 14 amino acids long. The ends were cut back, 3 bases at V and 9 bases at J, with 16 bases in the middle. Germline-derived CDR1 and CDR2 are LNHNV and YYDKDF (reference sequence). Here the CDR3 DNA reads TGTGCCACCAGCAGCGAGGGGGTGGGAAACACGCAGTATTTT. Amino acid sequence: CATSSEGVGNTQYF.

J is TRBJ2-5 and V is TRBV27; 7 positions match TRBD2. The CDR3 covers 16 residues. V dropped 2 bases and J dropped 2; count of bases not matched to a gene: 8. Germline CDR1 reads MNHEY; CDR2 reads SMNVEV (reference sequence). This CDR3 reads CASSLNLADRQETQYF. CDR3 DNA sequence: TGTGCCAGCAGTTTAAACCTAGCGGACCGTCAAGAGACCCAGTACTTC.

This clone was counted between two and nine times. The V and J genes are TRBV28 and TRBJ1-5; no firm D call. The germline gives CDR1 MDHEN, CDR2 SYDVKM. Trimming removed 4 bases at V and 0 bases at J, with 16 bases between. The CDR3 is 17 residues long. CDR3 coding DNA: TGTGCCAGCAGTTCTCCGCGGCCGGAACATAGCAATCAGCCCCAGCATTTT. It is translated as CASSSPRPEHSNQPQHF.

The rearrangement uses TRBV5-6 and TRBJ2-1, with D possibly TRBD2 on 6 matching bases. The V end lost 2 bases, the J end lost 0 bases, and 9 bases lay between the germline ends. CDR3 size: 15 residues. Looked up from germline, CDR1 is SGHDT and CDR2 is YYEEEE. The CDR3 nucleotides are TGTGCCAGCAGCTTCTCCGGGGGCTCCTACAATGAGCAGTTCTTC. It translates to CASSFSGGSYNEQFF.